This TCR beta chain is drawn from a study of molecular identifiers for immune sequencing clone quantification. The CDR3 totals 12 residues. Germline V gene sequence: CDR1 LNHDA, CDR2 SQIVND (reference sequence). Deletions cut 8 bases from V and 5 bases from J, with 9 bases between. This clonotype has ten or more counts. TCRdb processed the PCR reads anew with MiXCR; each CDR3 protein has one entry. The data hold 70,000 to 95,000 distinct CDR3 sequences, with around 20% observed a single time. The specimen was naive CD8+ T cells from blood, with Jurkat cell RNA spiked in. Indicated subset: FACS-sorted CD8+CD4-CCR7+CD45RA+ naive T cells. The clonotype originates from a human donor in good health. Some libraries in this study had Jurkat cell RNA spiked in. The rearrangement uses TRBV19 and TRBJ2-2; D not resolved. The CDR3 DNA follows: TGTGCCAGTGGAGTGGGGACCGGGGAGCTGTTTTTT. Its protein product is CASGVGTGELFF.